Presented here are 31 T cell receptor beta chains from one specimen sequenced in a study of cytomegalovirus exposure and HLA in healthy donors. It was with 60 Vbeta and 13 Jbeta primers that the PCR ran. The method was immunoSEQ multiplex PCR; TCRdb's version includes in-frame clones alone and lacks a portion of them. The sample includes around 150,000 clones, about 80% of them seen just once. Sequenced material: PBMCs. The source of these receptors is a man in his forties or fifties in good health and CMV-seronegative.

This chain joins TRBV5-4 and TRBJ2-7; 14 bases match TRBD2. V was pared by 4 bases and J by 3 bases, with 6 bases of the junction left unmatched. Looked up from germline, CDR1 is SGHNT and CDR2 is YYREEE (reference sequence). The CDR3 extends over 16 amino acids. The CDR3 sequence is CASSPGLAGVGYEQYF. The CDR3 DNA is TGTGCCAGCAGCCCGGGACTAGCGGGAGTGGGCTACGAGCAGTACTTC.

The chain has TRBV9 and TRBJ2-6, with 10 bases matching TRBD1. V was pared by 8 bases and J by 6 bases, with 8 bases of the junction left unmatched. This CDR3 contains 15 residues. CDR1 SGDLS and CDR2 YYNGEE come from the germline V gene. Here the CDR3 DNA reads TGTGCCAGTACCGACAGGGGGCTTGAGGCCAACGTCCTGACTTTC. Amino acids: CASTDRGLEANVLTF. Looking up the rest from reference TRBV9 and TRBJ2-6 gives the full variable domain: DSGVTQTPKHLITATGQRVTLRCSPRSGDLSVYWYQQSLDQGLQFLIQYYNGEERAKGNILERFSAQQFPDLHSELNLSSLELGDSALYFCASTDRGLEANVLTFGAGSRLTVL.

The V and J genes are TRBV28 and TRBJ2-1, with D tentatively TRBD2 (5 bases). The germline CDR1 and CDR2 sequences are MDHEN and SYDVKM. V was trimmed by 7 bases and J by 7 bases, leaving 20 bases between them. The CDR3 contains 15 residues. The CDR3 loop reads CASTPGGLTTNEQFF. DNA of the CDR3: TGTGCCAGCACCCCAGGAGGACTGACAACTAATGAGCAGTTCTTC.

The gene calls are TRBV19 and TRBJ1-4; maybe TRBD1 (6 bases). V lost 6 bases and J 4 bases, leaving 15 bases between the germline ends. The CDR3 is made up of 15 amino acids. CDR1 and CDR2 (germline): LNHDA, SQIVND (reference sequence). CDR3: CASRDSGVGNEKLFF. Written as DNA, the CDR3 is TGTGCCAGTAGGGATTCAGGGGTCGGTAATGAAAAACTGTTTTTT.

The chain uses TRBV5-6 and TRBJ2-1, with 11 bases fitting TRBD1. V lost 0 bases, J lost 8 bases, and 4 bases stayed unmatched. The germline CDR1 and CDR2 sequences are SGHDT and YYEEEE. This CDR3 comprises 15 residues. The CDR3 loop is CASSLVVGQGDEQFF. For the CDR3, the DNA is TGTGCCAGCAGCTTGGTAGTGGGACAGGGGGATGAGCAGTTCTTC.

The chain uses TRBV5-5 and TRBJ2-6; TRBD1 matches at 9 bases. Germline V lookup: CDR1 SGHKS, CDR2 YYEKEE (reference sequence). The CDR3 is 19 residues long. The J segment lost 1 base and the V segment lost 5 bases, leaving 13 bases of the junction unmatched. The CDR3 DNA sequence: TGTGCCAGCAGTCGCTTACTCCGGGACAGGGTGTCTGGGGCCAACGTCCTGACTTTC. Its protein is CASSRLLRDRVSGANVLTF. Together with reference TRBV5-5 and TRBJ2-6, the CDR3 gives the full variable domain: DAGVTQSPTHLIKTRGQQVTLRCSPISGHKSVSWYQQVLGQGPQFIFQYYEKEERGRGNFPDRFSARQFPNYSSELNVNALLLGDSALYLCASSRLLRDRVSGANVLTFGAGSRLTVL.

This clone turned up a few times. This chain links TRBV6-5 with TRBJ1-6, with a tentative D call TRBD1 (6 bases). V lost 4 bases to trimming and J lost 7 bases, with 14 bases between them. CDR3 length: 15 amino acids. CDR1 and CDR2 from the germline V gene are MNHEY and SVGAGI. CDR3 residues: CASSSVRGGNSPLHF. For the CDR3, the DNA is TGTGCCAGCAGTTCAGTCAGGGGAGGGAATTCACCCCTCCACTTT.

The chain employs TRBV5-4 and TRBJ2-1, with D maybe TRBD1 (6 bases). From germline, CDR1 is SGHNT and CDR2 YYREEE (reference sequence). The CDR3 extends over 13 amino acids. Trimming stripped 4 bases from V and 10 bases from J, with 15 bases between. CDR3 DNA sequence: TGTGCCAGCAGCAGCGAGTATCAGGGGGAGCAGTTCTTC. This gives the protein CASSSEYQGEQFF.

The chain recombines TRBV27 with TRBJ1-5; TRBD1 matches 9 bases. The CDR3 contains 13 residues. Germline assignment: CDR1 MNHEY and CDR2 SMNVEV (reference sequence). V lost 6 bases, J lost 15 bases, and 12 bases stayed unmatched. The CDR3 DNA reads as TGTGCCAGCAGGGGACAGGGTGGATCAGCCCCGCATTTT. This translates into CASRGQGGSAPHF.

The chain is built from TRBV29-1 and TRBJ2-7; D is perhaps TRBD2 (6 bases). Germline V gene lookup returns CDR1 SQVTM and CDR2 ANQGSEA. Deletions cut 4 bases from V and 3 bases from J, with 13 bases between. The CDR3 spans 13 residues. The CDR3 loop reads CSVAPSADYEQYF. The CDR3 coding sequence is TGCAGCGTTGCTCCTAGCGCAGACTACGAGCAGTACTTC.

J is TRBJ1-1 and V is TRBV19; 9 nucleotides agree with TRBD1. Trimming at V came to 8 bases and at J to 1 base, leaving 8 bases not matched to a gene. Germline V lookup: CDR1 LNHDA, CDR2 SQIVND (reference sequence). This CDR3 is built from 15 residues. Here the CDR3 DNA reads TGTGCCAGTCGCGAACAGGGGGCCTGGAACACTGAAGCTTTCTTT. Translated: CASREQGAWNTEAFF. Combining the CDR3 with reference TRBV19 and TRBJ1-1 gives the whole variable domain DGGITQSPKYLFRKEGQNVTLSCEQNLNHDAMYWYRQDPGQGLRLIYYSQIVNDFQKGDIAEGYSVSREKKESFPLTVTSAQKNPTAFYLCASREQGAWNTEAFFGQGTRLTVV.

This sequence joins TRBV5-1 and TRBJ2-1; D not certain. CDR1 is SGHRS and CDR2 is YFSETQ in the germline V gene. The CDR3 totals 12 residues. V dropped 3 bases and J dropped 6 bases, with 7 bases sitting between them. The CDR3 region has the DNA TGCGCCAGCAGCTGGAGTTCCAATGAGCAGTTCTTC. This codes for CASSWSSNEQFF. Supplemented by reference TRBV5-1 and TRBJ2-1, the full variable domain reads KAGVTQTPRYLIKTRGQQVTLSCSPISGHRSVSWYQQTPGQGLQFLFEYFSETQRNKGNFPGRFSGRQFSNSRSEMNVSTLELGDSALYLCASSWSSNEQFFGPGTRLTVL.

The J gene is TRBJ2-7, the V gene TRBV2; TRBD1 aligns across 8 bases. Germline CDR1 is SNHLY and CDR2 is FYNNEI. With 4 bases clipped from V and 3 bases from J, the junction kept 8 bases outside the gene matches. This CDR3 contains 15 residues. The chain's CDR3 is CASSGRGPANYEQYF. As DNA, the CDR3 is TGTGCCAGCAGTGGCAGGGGGCCGGCGAACTACGAGCAGTACTTC.

Worth noting for this clone: One end of the junction does not line up with germline, which may come from a read error. V and J are TRBV5-4 and TRBJ2-3, with D possibly matching TRBD2 (7 bases). Germline CDR1 reads SGHNT; CDR2 reads YYREEE (reference sequence). The CDR3 sequence is 14 residues long. The CDR3 coding sequence is TGTGCCAGCAGCTTCCGGCGGGAGACAGGTACGCAGTATTTT. This encodes CASSFRRETGTQYF. The variable domain in full, with the rest retrieved from reference TRBV5-4 and TRBJ2-3, is ETGVTQSPTHLIKTRGQQVTLRCSSQSGHNTVSWYQQALGQGPQFIFQYYREEENGRGNFPPRFSGLQFPNYSSELNVNALELDDSALYLCASSFRRETGTQYFGPGTRLTVL.

The chain has TRBV4-2 and TRBJ2-3; TRBD2 might be the D (5 bases). Germline V gene sequence: CDR1 LGHNA, CDR2 YNFKEQ. CDR3 size: 16 residues. Trimming removed 0 bases at V and 2 bases at J, with 12 bases between. For the CDR3, the DNA is TGTGCCAGCAGCCAAGATGGGCGGGTGGCCACAGATACGCAGTATTTT. Translated: CASSQDGRVATDTQYF.

The V gene is TRBV19, the J gene TRBJ2-5; D might be TRBD2 (6 bases). The CDR3 totals 15 residues. Per the germline V gene, CDR1 is LNHDA and CDR2 is SQIVND (reference sequence). V lost 7 bases and J lost 5, with 20 bases in between. The DNA of the CDR3 is TGTGCCAGTACCCCGGCGGAGGGAATGTGGGAGACCCAGTACTTC. Translating it yields CASTPAEGMWETQYF.

The chain has TRBV6-5 and TRBJ1-5; a weak D match, TRBD1 (6 bases). The CDR3 sequence is 13 residues long. CDR1 and CDR2 from the germline V gene are MNHEY and SVGAGI. V was shortened by 6 bases and J by 9 bases, with 15 bases between the two germline ends. CDR3 DNA sequence: TGTGCCAGCAGCCTACAGGGCGTAGGGCCCCAGCATTTT. Encoded protein: CASSLQGVGPQHF.

The chain recombines TRBV19 with TRBJ2-7, with TRBD1 as a possible D gene (5 bases). This CDR3 spans 14 amino acids. Germline V lookup: CDR1 LNHDA, CDR2 SQIVND (reference sequence). The V end lost 3 bases, the J end lost 3 bases, and 12 bases lay between the germline ends. CDR3 DNA sequence: TGTGCCAGTAGTATTCGAACAGACAGCTACGAGCAGTACTTC. It is translated as CASSIRTDSYEQYF.

This clone was detected a few times. This rearrangement joins TRBV4-1 to TRBJ2-7, with D maybe TRBD1 (6 bases). V gave up 1 base and J gave up 6 bases, with 16 bases separating them. The V gene's germline CDR1 is MGHRA and CDR2 YSYEKL. CDR3 length: 15 residues. CDR3 DNA sequence: TGCGCCAGCAGCCAAGTTCTCACGATAGGGGGCGAGCAGTACTTC. Translated: CASSQVLTIGGEQYF.

This clone came up once. V usage is TRBV4-2 and J usage is TRBJ2-2; 10 bases match TRBD2. This CDR3 has 16 amino acids. Germline CDR1 is LGHNA and CDR2 is YNFKEQ. V lost 5 bases and J lost 4; bases outside the gene matches: 7. The CDR3: CASSLTSGSITGELFF. The CDR3 bases are TGTGCCAGCAGCTTGACTAGCGGGTCCATCACCGGGGAGCTGTTTTTT.

The genes are TRBV5-6 and TRBJ2-7, with D possibly TRBD2 on 5 matching bases. Germline assignment: CDR1 SGHDT and CDR2 YYEEEE. The CDR3 has 14 amino acids. V shed 4 bases and J shed 3 bases, with 14 bases lying between them. The CDR3 reads CASSRRPLLYEQYF. For the CDR3, the DNA is TGTGCCAGCAGCAGGAGGCCGTTACTCTACGAGCAGTACTTC.

This clone was picked up a small number of times. V usage is TRBV6-1 and J usage is TRBJ2-7; the D gene is possibly TRBD2 (5 bases). The V end lost 5 bases, the J end lost 3 bases, and 8 bases lay between the germline ends. Germline CDR1 and CDR2: MNHNS and SASEGT. The CDR3 contains 12 residues. The CDR3 DNA reads TGTGCCAGCAGTTTCGACTACTACGAGCAGTACTTC. Translated, it gives CASSFDYYEQYF.

The rearrangement uses TRBV4-3 and TRBJ2-3, with 9 bases aligning to TRBD2. The CDR3 loop spans 14 amino acids. Germline CDR1 and CDR2: LGHNA and YSLEER. V gave up 1 base and J gave up 12 bases; unmatched junction bases: 8. CDR3 sequence (DNA): TGCGCCAGCAGCCAAGGGTTAGCGGGAGTGAAACAGTATTTT. Translated: CASSQGLAGVKQYF.

The chain uses TRBV4-3 and TRBJ2-1, with D maybe TRBD2 (5 bases). Germline CDR1 is LGHNA and CDR2 is YSLEER. V was trimmed by 0 bases and J by 6 bases, leaving 18 bases between them. This CDR3 is 17 amino acids long. The CDR3 DNA follows: TGCGCCAGCAGCCAAGATGTTGGAGCGCGGGCGGTCAATGAGCAGTTCTTC. Translation: CASSQDVGARAVNEQFF.

The sample holds one count of this clone. This chain joins TRBV15 and TRBJ2-7; 7 nucleotides align to TRBD1. Germline V CDR1 and CDR2: LNHNV, YYDKDF (reference sequence). J gave up 5 bases and V 3 bases, and 13 bases lay outside the gene matches. The CDR3 length is 16 residues. CDR3 sequence: CATSRVRQGTRNEQYF. The CDR3 DNA reads TGTGCCACCAGCAGGGTTAGACAGGGAACCCGGAACGAGCAGTACTTC.

The chain has TRBV28 and TRBJ1-1; D unresolved. The V and J ends lost 5 bases and 11 bases respectively, with 12 bases between them. Germline values: CDR1 MDHEN, CDR2 SYDVKM. The CDR3 has 11 residues. The CDR3: CASSPNREAFF. DNA for the CDR3: TGTGCCAGCAGTCCAAACCGAGAGGCTTTCTTT.

This chain uses TRBV19 with TRBJ2-5; TRBD1 matches at 9 bases. The J call may be wrong; the DNA end is better matched by TRBJ2-7. This CDR3 contains 14 residues. From germline, CDR1 is LNHDA and CDR2 SQIVND (reference sequence). CDR3 DNA sequence: TGTGCCAGTAGTAGTAGACAGGGGGCCTACGAGCAGTACTTC. It specifies CASSSRQGAYEQYF.

The chain carries TRBV10-3 and TRBJ2-7; the match to TRBD1 covers 9 bases. With V trimmed by 4 bases and J by 2 bases, 3 bases remained unmatched. Per the germline V gene, CDR1 is ENHRY and CDR2 is SYGVKD. The length of the CDR3 is 14 residues. The CDR3 nucleotides are TGTGCCATCAGTGGGGACAGGGTAACCTACGAGCAGTACTTC. Translation gives CAISGDRVTYEQYF.

Only a few counts were recorded for this clone. The rearrangement joins TRBV5-1 to TRBJ2-1, with 7 bases lining up with TRBD2. The CDR3 extends over 16 amino acids. The trim removed 4 bases at V and 8 bases at J, leaving 15 bases unmatched. Germline V gene data show CDR1 as SGHRS and CDR2 as YFSETQ. The CDR3 region is CASSPLSGGGAYEQFF. The CDR3 nucleotides are TGCGCCAGCAGCCCCCTTAGTGGGGGAGGGGCCTATGAGCAGTTCTTC.

The genes are TRBV25-1 and TRBJ2-7, with 7 nucleotides matching TRBD1. Per germline, CDR1 MGHDK and CDR2 SYGVNS. V shed 5 bases and J 4 bases; nucleotides not matched to a gene: 5. The length of the CDR3 is 13 residues. In nucleotides, the CDR3 is TGTGCCAGCAGTCAGACGGACAGGTACGAGCAGTACTTC. Encoded protein: CASSQTDRYEQYF.

This chain connects TRBV7-2 to TRBJ2-5; TRBD2 aligns across 7 bases. Unmatched junction bases numbered 12, after V lost 0 bases and J lost 5 bases. Germline values: CDR1 SGHTA, CDR2 FQGNSA. The CDR3 loop spans 17 amino acids. In DNA, the CDR3 is TGTGCCAGCAGCTTAGCGAAAAGGTGGGGGGGAGAGGAGACCCAGTACTTC. Amino acid sequence: CASSLAKRWGGEETQYF.